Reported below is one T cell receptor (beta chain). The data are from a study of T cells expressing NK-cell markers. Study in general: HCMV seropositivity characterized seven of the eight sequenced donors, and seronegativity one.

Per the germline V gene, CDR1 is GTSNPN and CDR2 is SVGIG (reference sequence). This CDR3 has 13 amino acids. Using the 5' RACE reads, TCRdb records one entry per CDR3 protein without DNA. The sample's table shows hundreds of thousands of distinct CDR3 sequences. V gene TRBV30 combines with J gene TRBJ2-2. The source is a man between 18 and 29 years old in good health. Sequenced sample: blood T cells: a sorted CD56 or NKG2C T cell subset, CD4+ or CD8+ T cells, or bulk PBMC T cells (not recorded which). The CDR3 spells CAWRGRRTGELFF.